Described below is a single T cell receptor (beta chain) sequence and its context. The target antigen is unknown. This sample is drawn from a study of beta chain features in type 1 diabetes. General observations from the study: Type 1 diabetes patients showed a moderate but significant shortening of TCRB CDR3s in all four CD4+ subsets.

Trimming removed 6 bases at V and 3 bases at J, with 9 bases between. Looked up from germline, CDR1 is MNHNY and CDR2 is SVGAGI (reference sequence). The CDR3 totals 13 residues. Sequenced material consisted of expressed TCRB transcripts (all of the isolated RNA was reverse transcribed). The assay was immunoSEQ multiplex PCR, and TCRdb's table has in-frame clones only and misses some. The data contain over 300,000 clones, less than 10% of them singletons. The sequence came from a young woman in good health. This chain joins TRBV6-6 and TRBJ1-5, with a weak D call TRBD1 (6 bases). Material: central memory CD4+ T cells from blood. This CDR3 reads CASRGGLNQPQHF. DNA of the CDR3: TGTGCCAGCAGGGGGGGCCTCAATCAGCCCCAGCATTTT.